This passage covers 25 T cell receptor beta chains from one sample sequenced in a study of blood T cell repertoires in COVID-19 (TCRdb year 2020). The library was made by the immunoSEQ multiplex PCR assay. TCRdb took over this immuneACCESS table, retaining in-frame rearrangements with V and J assigned. Such tables are incomplete; in checked studies, under half of the missing clones stem from an unresolved V gene, and the remainder is unexplained. The sample data list roughly 200,000 clones, and about 90% of these were observed just once. 1.2% of the sample goes to the ten largest clones. The sequenced sample was PBMCs or T cells enriched from blood (not recorded which). Receptors were obtained from a man aged 25-45 years who had recovered from COVID-19.

The chain couples TRBV5-6 to TRBJ1-3; D perhaps matches TRBD1 (6 bases). The germline CDR1 and CDR2 sequences are SGHDT and YYEEEE. V was shortened by 4 bases and J by 3 bases, with 17 bases between the two germline ends. The CDR3 is 16 residues long. The CDR3 DNA follows: TGTGCCAGCAGCCCCAACCCGGGACAACTTGGAAACACCATATATTTT. Residues: CASSPNPGQLGNTIYF.

The chain uses TRBV9 and TRBJ2-1; D is undetermined. CDR3 size: 14 residues. Germline CDR1 SGDLS, CDR2 YYNGEE. V shed 3 bases and J shed 8 bases, with 15 bases lying between them. The CDR3 loop is CASSAVRFRDEQFF. In DNA form, the CDR3 reads TGTGCCAGCAGCGCGGTGAGGTTCAGAGATGAGCAGTTCTTC. The whole variable domain, remainder taken from reference TRBV9 and TRBJ2-1, is DSGVTQTPKHLITATGQRVTLRCSPRSGDLSVYWYQQSLDQGLQFLIQYYNGEERAKGNILERFSAQQFPDLHSELNLSSLELGDSALYFCASSAVRFRDEQFFGPGTRLTVL.

This clone was counted once. The J gene is TRBJ2-3, the V gene TRBV24-1; 8 positions agree with TRBD1. The germline V gene has CDR1 KGHDR and CDR2 SFDVKD. V was pared by 3 bases and J by 2 bases, with 9 bases of the junction left unmatched. The CDR3 totals 17 residues. This CDR3 is CATSDRGQGRYTDTQYF. CDR3 DNA sequence: TGTGCCACCAGTGATCGCGGACAGGGCCGGTACACAGATACGCAGTATTTT.

The chain uses TRBV3-1 (or the pseudogene TRBV3-2) and TRBJ2-7; D possibly corresponds to TRBD2 (5 bases). V was shortened by 3 bases and J by 3 bases, with 18 bases between the two germline ends. The germline gives CDR1 LGHDT, CDR2 YNNKEL (reference sequence). The CDR3 extends over 16 amino acids. Here the CDR3 reads CASSHPGVANFYEQYF. The CDR3 nucleotides are TGTGCCAGCAGCCACCCCGGGGTCGCGAATTTCTACGAGCAGTACTTC.

The gene calls are TRBV6-5 and TRBJ1-5, with D tentatively TRBD1 (5 bases). This CDR3 has 14 amino acids. Germline V gene data show CDR1 as MNHEY and CDR2 as SVGAGI. Trimming shortened V by 6 bases and J by 7 bases, and 16 bases separated the two germline ends. CDR3 in DNA: TGTGCCAGCAGCTCAGGGTCTTTGGTACAGCCCCAGCATTTT. Translation gives CASSSGSLVQPQHF.

The V call is TRBV19, the J call TRBJ1-6; D ambiguous. Trimming pared 3 bases from V and 8 bases from J, leaving 14 bases between. This CDR3 is 15 amino acids long. Germline CDR1 and CDR2: LNHDA and SQIVND (reference sequence). The DNA of the CDR3 is TGTGCCAGTAGTATGAACGGAGGCGGCGATTCACCCCTCCACTTT. This sequence encodes CASSMNGGGDSPLHF.

This clone occurred once. The rearrangement links TRBV11-3 to TRBJ2-1; no clear D. Germline CDR1 and CDR2: SGHNT and YENEEA. This CDR3 has 12 residues. V dropped 1 base and J dropped 9 bases, with 7 bases sitting between them. The CDR3 coding sequence is TGTGCCAGCAGCTTAGGTCCTAGTGAGCAGTTCTTC. Its translation: CASSLGPSEQFF.

The V and J genes are TRBV5-8 and TRBJ2-7; 7 nucleotides line up with TRBD1. CDR3 size: 14 residues. The V gene's germline CDR1 is SGHTS and CDR2 YDEGEE. V lost 0 bases, J lost 2 bases, and 2 bases stayed unmatched. CDR3 in DNA: TGTGCCAGCAGCTTGGGGACAGGAACCTACGAGCAGTACTTC. Translating it yields CASSLGTGTYEQYF.

The chain couples TRBV7-9 to TRBJ1-5; weak D call: TRBD1 (6 bases). Trimming cost V 2 bases and J 2 bases, with 19 bases left between them. CDR3 size: 18 residues. Looked up from germline, CDR1 is SEHNR and CDR2 is FQNEAQ (reference sequence). This CDR3 reads CASSLLTGRGGRNQPQHF. CDR3 nucleotide sequence: TGTGCCAGCAGCTTACTCACAGGGCGAGGTGGTCGCAATCAGCCCCAGCATTTT.

The gene calls are TRBV29-1 and TRBJ2-5; D might be TRBD2 (5 bases). Trimming left V 0 bases short and J 0 bases short, with 8 bases between. The CDR3 runs to 14 residues. Looked up from germline, CDR1 is SQVTM and CDR2 is ANQGSEA. The CDR3 reads CSVEDSRDQETQYF. In DNA form, the CDR3 reads TGCAGCGTTGAAGACTCGCGGGACCAAGAGACCCAGTACTTC. Complete variable domain (other parts from reference TRBV29-1 and TRBJ2-5): SAVISQKPSRDICQRGTSLTIQCQVDSQVTMMFWYRQQPGQSLTLIATANQGSEATYESGFVIDKFPISRPNLTFSTLTVSNMSPEDSSIYLCSVEDSRDQETQYFGPGTRLLVL.

This chain links TRBV9 with TRBJ2-1; 11 positions match TRBD2. Trimming took 3 bases from V and 6 from J; bases not matched to a gene: 8. Germline V gene sequence: CDR1 SGDLS, CDR2 YYNGEE. CDR3 length equals 16 residues. This chain's CDR3 is CASSGYSGRAANEQFF. In DNA form, the CDR3 reads TGTGCCAGCAGCGGTTATAGCGGGAGGGCCGCCAATGAGCAGTTCTTC.

The J gene is TRBJ2-5, the V gene TRBV2; D is perhaps TRBD1 (6 bases). Trimming took 7 bases from V and 0 from J, leaving 9 bases between them. Germline assignment: CDR1 SNHLY and CDR2 FYNNEI. CDR3 size: 13 residues. CDR3 nucleotides: TGTGCCAGCATAGGGGGAAACCAAGAGACCCAGTACTTC. Protein: CASIGGNQETQYF.

This clone has only a few counts. The V gene is TRBV19, the J gene TRBJ2-7, with a tentative D call TRBD2 (6 bases). The CDR3 has 13 amino acids. The germline CDR1 and CDR2 sequences are LNHDA and SQIVND (reference sequence). V was clipped by 5 bases and J by 4 bases, with 12 bases between them. CDR3 region: CASSPGLQYEQYF. The CDR3 DNA reads as TGTGCCAGTAGTCCGGGACTCCAATACGAGCAGTACTTC.

V gene TRBV3-1 (or the pseudogene TRBV3-2) combines with J gene TRBJ2-2, with 10 bases fitting TRBD1. Unmatched junction bases numbered 8, after V lost 5 bases and J lost 5 bases. The CDR3 consists of 16 residues. Germline V gene sequence: CDR1 LGHDT, CDR2 YNNKEL (reference sequence). DNA of the CDR3: TGTGCCAGCAGCGACCCGGGACAGGGGAGAACCGGGGAGCTGTTTTTT. It is translated as CASSDPGQGRTGELFF.

The rearrangement uses TRBV9 and TRBJ1-1; D remains ambiguous. Germline lookup yields CDR1 SGDLS and CDR2 YYNGEE. There are 14 residues in the CDR3. Between the trimmed V and J ends, which lost 1 base and 2 bases, there was a span of 9 bases. CDR3 loop: CASSVFTTNTEAFF. The CDR3 coding sequence is TGTGCCAGCAGCGTATTCACTACCAACACTGAAGCTTTCTTT.

The CDR3 DNA reads as TGTGCCACCAGTGATACTAGTACTACAGGGGTAAACACCGGGGAGCTGTTTTTT. The encoded protein is CATSDTSTTGVNTGELFF. The chain joins TRBV24-1 to TRBJ2-2, with 7 positions matching TRBD1. CDR1 and CDR2 (germline): KGHDR, SFDVKD. The trim removed 3 bases at V and 2 bases at J, leaving 11 bases unmatched. This CDR3 is built from 18 residues.

V is TRBV27 and J is TRBJ2-7, with D perhaps TRBD2 (7 bases). Trimming removed 0 bases from V and 3 bases from J, with 18 bases in between. Per germline, CDR1 MNHEY and CDR2 SMNVEV (reference sequence). This CDR3 contains 17 residues. This CDR3 reads CASSLSLRGGYGYEQYF. The DNA for the CDR3 is TGTGCCAGCAGTTTATCTCTTAGGGGGGGATATGGCTACGAGCAGTACTTC.

J is TRBJ2-2 and V is TRBV7-8; 7 bases map to TRBD2. This CDR3 region has 15 residues. Germline CDR1 is SGHVS and CDR2 is FQNEAQ. Trimming removed 5 bases from V and 2 bases from J; junction bases left unmatched: 5. CDR3 amino acids: CASSTGLLNTGELFF. DNA for the CDR3: TGTGCCAGCAGCACGGGACTACTTAACACCGGGGAGCTGTTTTTT.

V gene TRBV7-7 combines with J gene TRBJ2-2; TRBD2 aligns across 7 bases. CDR1 is SSHAT, CDR2 FNYEAQ, per germline (reference sequence). The V and J ends lost 1 base and 3 bases, in that order; junction bases with no gene match: 5. The CDR3 length is 16 residues. The CDR3 DNA follows: TGTGCCAGCAGCTTAGAGGGGACTATCGACACCGGGGAGCTGTTTTTT. Translated: CASSLEGTIDTGELFF.

About this clone: Other DNA sequences of this sample code for an identical CDR3. This chain connects TRBV15 to TRBJ2-7; TRBD2 matches at 11 bases. CDR1 is LNHNV, CDR2 YYDKDF, per germline (reference sequence). The junction had 0 bases not matched to a gene; V was cut back by 1 base and J by 1 base. The CDR3 has 15 amino acids. DNA of the CDR3: TGTGCCACCAGCAGAGTAGCGGGAGGGTCCTACGAGCAGTACTTC. Protein product: CATSRVAGGSYEQYF. Full variable domain (outside the CDR3, taken from reference TRBV15 and TRBJ2-7): DAMVIQNPRYQVTQFGKPVTLSCSQTLNHNVMYWYQQKSSQAPKLLFHYYDKDFNNEADTPDNFQSRRPNTSFCFLDIRSPGLGDTAMYLCATSRVAGGSYEQYFGPGTRLTVT.

The V gene is TRBV11-2, the J gene TRBJ2-1, with TRBD1 matching over 9 bases. The CDR3 has 15 amino acids. V was pared by 1 base and J by 7 bases, with 5 bases of the junction left unmatched. Per germline, CDR1 SGHAT and CDR2 FQNNGV. This chain's CDR3 is CASSLGGQGWNEQFF. The DNA for the CDR3 is TGTGCCAGCAGCTTAGGGGGACAGGGATGGAATGAGCAGTTCTTC.

The rearrangement uses TRBV3-1 (or the pseudogene TRBV3-2) and TRBJ1-1, with D hard to call. Germline V gene lookup returns CDR1 LGHDT and CDR2 YNNKEL (reference sequence). Trimming took 4 bases from V and 1 from J, leaving 19 bases between them. The CDR3 is 17 amino acids. CDR3 sequence (DNA): TGTGCCAGCAGCCCCGCGAGAGAGGCAGCCGAGAACACTGAAGCTTTCTTT. Protein sequence: CASSPAREAAENTEAFF.

The V gene is TRBV29-1, the J gene TRBJ1-5; 10 bases agree with TRBD1. The germline V gene has CDR1 SQVTM and CDR2 ANQGSEA. With 4 bases clipped from V and 2 bases from J, the junction kept 5 bases outside the gene matches. The CDR3 consists of 15 residues. DNA of the CDR3: TGCAGCGTTGCTACCGGGACAGGGGGCAATCAGCCCCAGCATTTT. Its translation is CSVATGTGGNQPQHF.

This rearrangement joins TRBV4-3 to TRBJ2-3, with TRBD2 matching over 7 bases. CDR3 length equals 15 residues. With V trimmed by 1 base and J by 2 bases, 3 bases remained unmatched. The germline V gene encodes CDR1 LGHNA and CDR2 YSLEER. CDR3 loop: CASSQVGGNTDTQYF. The CDR3 nucleotides are TGCGCCAGCAGCCAAGTCGGGGGGAACACAGATACGCAGTATTTT.

The chain employs TRBV12-3 or TRBV12-4 and TRBJ1-1; D unresolved. The CDR3 covers 11 residues. Trimming left V 6 bases short and J 8 bases short, with 10 bases between. Here the CDR3 reads CASSDNSEAFF. The CDR3, as DNA: TGTGCCAGCAGCGACAACAGCGAAGCTTTCTTT.